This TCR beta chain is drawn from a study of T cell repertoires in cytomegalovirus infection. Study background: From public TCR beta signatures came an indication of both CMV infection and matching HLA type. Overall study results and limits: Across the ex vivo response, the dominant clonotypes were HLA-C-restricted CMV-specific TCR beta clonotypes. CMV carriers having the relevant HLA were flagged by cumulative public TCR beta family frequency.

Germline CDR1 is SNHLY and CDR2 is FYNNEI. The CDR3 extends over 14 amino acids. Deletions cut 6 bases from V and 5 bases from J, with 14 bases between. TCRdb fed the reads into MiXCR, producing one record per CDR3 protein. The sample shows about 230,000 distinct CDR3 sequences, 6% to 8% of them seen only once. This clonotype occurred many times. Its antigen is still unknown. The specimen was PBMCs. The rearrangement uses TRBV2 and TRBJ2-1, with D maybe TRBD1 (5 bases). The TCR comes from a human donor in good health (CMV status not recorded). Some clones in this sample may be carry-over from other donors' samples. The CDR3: CASRLKQGNNEQFF. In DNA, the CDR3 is TGTGCCAGCAGGCTAAAGCAGGGAAACAATGAGCAGTTCTTC.